A single sample is the source of the 4 T cell receptor beta chains below, sequenced in a study of regulatory T cells in long-lasting Graves disease. Relying on iRepertoire HTBI primers and Arm-PCR of CDR3 regions, the team built TCR beta libraries. TCRdb passed the multiplex PCR reads through MiXCR, listing each CDR3 protein once. The table has more than 650,000 distinct CDR3 sequences, 25% to 30% seen once. The time point here: persistent/refractory GD, antithyroid drugs over 5 years with positive TRAb. Following extraction of RNA from PBMCs, that RNA was used to make the TCR library. Source: peripheral blood mononuclear cells (PBMCs), taken when the disease was refractory, from a patient treated with antithyroid drugs. All receptors derive from a female donor with Graves disease.

In its sample, this clonotype was seen a few times. The CDR3 loop is CATRGGQGNSPLHF. The DNA of the CDR3 is TGTGCCACCAGAGGCGGACAGGGGAATTCACCCCTCCACTTT. The chain joins TRBV15 to TRBJ1-6; the match to TRBD1 covers 9 bases. The CDR3 is 14 amino acids. After removal of 6 bases from V and 7 bases from J, the junction contained 4 bases not matched to a gene. Germline V gene lookup returns CDR1 LNHNV and CDR2 YYDKDF (reference sequence).

The chain recombines TRBV20-1 with TRBJ2-5; TRBD1 might be the D (5 bases). In germline, CDR1 is DFQATT, CDR2 SNEGSKA (reference sequence). This CDR3 is 15 amino acids long. Trimming removed 0 bases from V and 5 bases from J, with 16 bases in between. DNA for the CDR3: TGCAGTGCTAGAGATCCCCAGGGTTCGTCGGAGACCCAGTACTTC. Translation: CSARDPQGSSETQYF.

The rearrangement joins TRBV27 to TRBJ1-4; no clear D gene. V dropped 3 bases and J dropped 3 bases, with 11 bases sitting between them. Per germline, CDR1 MNHEY and CDR2 SMNVEV (reference sequence). This CDR3 has 15 residues. The CDR3 nucleotides read TGTGCCAGCAGTTTGGAACTCCCCCCTAATGAAAAACTGTTTTTT. Translated: CASSLELPPNEKLFF.

The CDR3 nucleotides are TGTGCCAGCAACACGGACGGAGGCGAGCAGTACTTC. Protein: CASNTDGGEQYF. This chain joins TRBV13 and TRBJ2-7, with D tentatively TRBD2 (5 bases). Trimming stripped 7 bases from V and 6 bases from J, with 13 bases between. The CDR3 length is 12 residues. Per the germline V gene, CDR1 is PRHDT and CDR2 is FYEKMQ (reference sequence).